A single sample gave rise to the 26 T cell receptor beta chains below, sequenced in a study of blood T cell repertoires in COVID-19. Sequencing was performed with immunoSEQ multiplex PCR; in TCRdb, only in-frame clones are kept and a portion is missing. The sample holds roughly 100,000 clones, around four fifths seen once. The sequenced sample consisted of peripheral blood. The receptors derive from a human donor in a cohort sampled during active COVID-19.

This rearrangement joins TRBV18 to TRBJ1-1, with 9 nucleotides matching TRBD1. After removal of 4 bases from V and 2 bases from J, the junction contained 5 bases not matched to a gene. The CDR3 consists of 15 residues. Germline V gives CDR1 KGHSH, CDR2 LQKENI. CDR3 nucleotide sequence: TGTGCCAGCTCACAGATACAGGGGGCCAACACTGAAGCTTTCTTT. As protein: CASSQIQGANTEAFF.

The gene calls are TRBV4-3 and TRBJ2-1; TRBD2 aligns across 14 bases. With 3 bases clipped from V and 2 bases from J, the junction kept 12 bases outside the gene matches. CDR3 length: 20 amino acids. CDR1 and CDR2 from the germline V gene are LGHNA and YSLEER. The CDR3 DNA follows: TGCGCCAGCAGCCACCCCCCGTTAAGGGGACTAGCGGGGGCCTACAATGAGCAGTTCTTC. Amino acids: CASSHPPLRGLAGAYNEQFF.

This clone showed up many times. The chain combines TRBV20-1 with TRBJ1-2; TRBD1 agrees at 7 bases. Germline V gene sequence: CDR1 DFQATT, CDR2 SNEGSKA (reference sequence). Losses at the gene ends were 3 bases for V and 5 bases for J; bases not matched to a gene: 0. The CDR3 has 11 amino acids. The CDR3 bases are TGCAGTGCTAGGGGACAGTATGGCTACACCTTC. The encoded protein is CSARGQYGYTF.

The genes are TRBV5-1 and TRBJ2-5, with D perhaps matching TRBD1 (5 bases). Trimming pared 3 bases from V and 5 bases from J, leaving 20 bases between. Germline lookup yields CDR1 SGHRS and CDR2 YFSETQ. The CDR3 consists of 16 residues. CDR3 sequence: CASSSRTILERETQYF. The CDR3 DNA follows: TGCGCCAGCAGCTCCCGGACAATCTTGGAACGGGAGACCCAGTACTTC.

The chain links TRBV28 to TRBJ2-5, with TRBD2 matching 8 bases. The CDR3 is made up of 14 amino acids. Germline loops: CDR1 MDHEN, CDR2 SYDVKM. The trim removed 6 bases at V and 4 bases at J, leaving 7 bases unmatched. The CDR3 sequence: CASRPPSGGETQYF. Written as DNA, the CDR3 is TGTGCCAGCAGGCCCCCCAGCGGGGGAGAGACCCAGTACTTC.

This rearrangement joins TRBV3-1 (or the pseudogene TRBV3-2) to TRBJ1-1, with D unclear. Germline CDR1 and CDR2: LGHDT and YNNKEL (reference sequence). V was trimmed by 2 bases and J by 2 bases, leaving 15 bases between them. CDR3 length: 16 amino acids. CDR3 loop: CASSQRRGRGNTEAFF. In DNA, the CDR3 is TGTGCCAGCAGCCAAAGGCGAGGTCGGGGTAACACTGAAGCTTTCTTT.

The chain employs TRBV19 and TRBJ1-2, with 7 positions matching TRBD1. The J segment lost 5 bases and the V segment lost 6 bases, leaving 3 bases of the junction unmatched. The CDR3 spans 12 residues. Germline assignment: CDR1 LNHDA and CDR2 SQIVND (reference sequence). Written as DNA, the CDR3 is TGTGCCAGTAGCCCGACAGGGTATGGCTACACCTTC. Translated: CASSPTGYGYTF.

The count of this clone is one. The gene calls are TRBV5-5 and TRBJ1-4; weak D call: TRBD1 (5 bases). CDR1 is SGHKS and CDR2 is YYEKEE in the germline V gene (reference sequence). The V gene lost 1 base and the J gene lost 6 bases, with 19 bases spanning the gap. The CDR3 is 17 amino acids. The CDR3 protein is CASSLYTHNQGDEKLFF. CDR3 sequence (DNA): TGTGCCAGCAGCTTGTATACCCACAATCAAGGGGATGAAAAACTGTTTTTT. Full variable domain (remainder filled in from reference TRBV5-5 and TRBJ1-4): DAGVTQSPTHLIKTRGQQVTLRCSPISGHKSVSWYQQVLGQGPQFIFQYYEKEERGRGNFPDRFSARQFPNYSSELNVNALLLGDSALYLCASSLYTHNQGDEKLFFGSGTQLSVL.

The V and J genes are TRBV4-2 and TRBJ2-3; TRBD1 matches at 8 bases. The CDR3 is 18 residues long. Losses at the gene ends were 0 bases for V and 3 bases for J; bases not matched to a gene: 11. Germline CDR1 reads LGHNA; CDR2 reads YNFKEQ. CDR3 DNA: TGTGCCAGCAGCCAAGAGCCAAGATCCCGGGACAGGACAGATACGCAGTATTTT. It specifies CASSQEPRSRDRTDTQYF.

This chain joins TRBV7-3 and TRBJ2-1; TRBD2 is a possible D gene (6 bases). Per germline, CDR1 SGHTA and CDR2 FQGTGA. Trimming left V 3 bases short and J 5 bases short, with 14 bases between. This CDR3 contains 15 residues. CDR3 amino acids: CASSFRFGGDNEQFF. The CDR3 DNA follows: TGTGCCAGCAGCTTCCGCTTTGGAGGGGACAATGAGCAGTTCTTC.

The V call is TRBV21-1, the J call TRBJ1-1. TRBV21-1 is termed a pseudogene. The length of the CDR3 is 16 residues. The CDR3 nucleotides read TGTGCCAGCAGCAAAGGCGAGGGATCCCGAGGCACTGAAGCTTTCTTT. Translation: CASSKGEGSRGTEAFF.

The chain carries TRBV3-1 (or the pseudogene TRBV3-2) and TRBJ2-7; 7 bases align to TRBD2. The V and J ends lost 7 bases and 0 bases, in that order; junction bases with no gene match: 12. The CDR3 is 16 amino acids. In germline, CDR1 is LGHDT, CDR2 YNNKEL (reference sequence). CDR3 amino acids: CASTNLSGALSYEQYF. CDR3 nucleotides: TGTGCCAGCACCAACCTCAGCGGGGCCCTCTCCTACGAGCAGTACTTC.

The CDR3 loop is CASSYGPAGANVLTF. CDR3 DNA sequence: TGTGCCAGCAGTTACGGGCCGGCTGGGGCCAACGTCCTGACTTTC. The chain employs TRBV6-5 and TRBJ2-6; no clear D. The V and J ends lost 2 bases and 2 bases respectively, with 7 bases between them. The CDR3 totals 15 residues. Germline V CDR1 and CDR2: MNHEY, SVGAGI.

This clone was picked up one time. The chain couples TRBV5-4 to TRBJ2-7; 7 bases agree with TRBD1. The trim removed 2 bases at V and 5 bases at J, leaving 4 bases unmatched. The CDR3 covers 13 residues. CDR1 SGHNT and CDR2 YYREEE come from the germline V gene (reference sequence). CDR3 in amino acids: CASSFHRGDEQYF. Here the CDR3 DNA reads TGTGCCAGCAGCTTTCACAGGGGCGACGAGCAGTACTTC.

The chain has TRBV11-3 and TRBJ2-3; the match to TRBD2 covers 14 bases. The CDR3 totals 19 residues. In germline, CDR1 is SGHNT, CDR2 YENEEA. V lost 4 bases to trimming and J lost 6 bases; unmatched junction nucleotides: 15. In DNA, the CDR3 is TGTGCCAGCAGCTACCCTAGGACTAGCGGGGGGCTGGTCGGCGATACGCAGTATTTT. It codes for CASSYPRTSGGLVGDTQYF.

The rearrangement uses TRBV27 and TRBJ2-3, with D possibly TRBD1 on 6 matching bases. This CDR3 spans 19 amino acids. V lost 0 bases and J 1 base, leaving 20 bases between the germline ends. Germline assignment: CDR1 MNHEY and CDR2 SMNVEV (reference sequence). The CDR3 DNA sequence: TGTGCCAGCAGTTTATCCGCTTTCGGCGACAGGCTAGGCACAGATACGCAGTATTTT. Translating gives CASSLSAFGDRLGTDTQYF.

This rearrangement joins TRBV9 to TRBJ1-5, with D maybe TRBD1 (5 bases). The CDR3 runs 16 residues. Germline V gene data show CDR1 as SGDLS and CDR2 as YYNGEE. Trimming left V 1 base short and J 3 bases short, with 14 bases between. The chain's CDR3 is CASSVRTLGPNQPQHF. As DNA, the CDR3 is TGTGCCAGCAGCGTAAGAACGTTGGGGCCCAATCAGCCCCAGCATTTT.

In its sample, this clone was seen once. The rearrangement uses TRBV11-3 and TRBJ1-6, with D unclear. Trimming cost V 4 bases and J 6 bases, with 19 bases left between them. This CDR3 spans 17 amino acids. CDR1 and CDR2 (germline): SGHNT, YENEEA. For the CDR3, the DNA is TGTGCCAGCAGCTCCAGGTTGGCTACCCTGGGTAATTCACCCCTCCACTTT. Protein sequence: CASSSRLATLGNSPLHF. The variable domain in full, with the rest retrieved from reference TRBV11-3 and TRBJ1-6, is EAGVVQSPRYKIIEKKQPVAFWCNPISGHNTLYWYLQNLGQGPELLIRYENEEAVDDSQLPKDRFSAERLKGVDSTLKIQPAELGDSAVYLCASSSRLATLGNSPLHFGNGTRLTVT.

The chain is built from TRBV11-3 and TRBJ2-3, with 15 nucleotides matching TRBD2. The length of the CDR3 is 15 residues. Germline CDR1 SGHNT, CDR2 YENEEA. J gave up 6 bases and V 4 bases, and 2 bases lay outside the gene matches. Here the CDR3 reads CASSSGLAGGDTQYF. The CDR3 DNA follows: TGTGCCAGCAGCTCTGGACTAGCGGGGGGGGATACGCAGTATTTT.

The chain employs TRBV28 and TRBJ2-1; D not resolved. CDR1 is MDHEN and CDR2 is SYDVKM in the germline V gene. Trimming removed 5 bases from V and 12 bases from J, with 14 bases in between. The CDR3 runs to 12 residues. CDR3 sequence: CASSPYGLGQFF. The CDR3 nucleotides are TGTGCCAGCAGTCCCTATGGCCTAGGGCAGTTCTTC.

The chain recombines TRBV19 with TRBJ2-5, with a possible D match to TRBD2 (5 bases). This CDR3 region has 15 residues. Trimming stripped 6 bases from V and 2 bases from J, with 16 bases between. Germline CDR1 reads LNHDA; CDR2 reads SQIVND (reference sequence). CDR3 sequence reads: CASSPPGRTQETQYF. The CDR3 DNA sequence: TGTGCCAGTAGCCCCCCTGGACGGACTCAAGAGACCCAGTACTTC.

This clone appeared once. The chain links TRBV5-1 to TRBJ1-5; unclear D gene. This CDR3 comprises 15 residues. Trimming cost V 0 bases and J 2 bases, with 9 bases left between them. Germline V gene data show CDR1 as SGHRS and CDR2 as YFSETQ. CDR3 sequence (DNA): TGCGCCAGCAGCTTGGTGGCAGGCGGCAATCAGCCCCAGCATTTT. Its protein is CASSLVAGGNQPQHF.

The gene calls are TRBV11-2 and TRBJ2-5, with 9 bases fitting TRBD2. Germline CDR1 SGHAT, CDR2 FQNNGV. V shed 1 base and J 4 bases; nucleotides not matched to a gene: 4. This CDR3 has 15 amino acids. The CDR3 nucleotides read TGTGCCAGCAGCTTAGTGGCGGGGGGGCCAGAGACCCAGTACTTC. This encodes CASSLVAGGPETQYF. The full variable domain, completed using reference TRBV11-2 and TRBJ2-5, is EAGVAQSPRYKIIEKRQSVAFWCNPISGHATLYWYQQILGQGPKLLIQFQNNGVVDDSQLPKDRFSAERLKGVDSTLKIQPAKLEDSAVYLCASSLVAGGPETQYFGPGTRLLVL.

The J gene is TRBJ1-2, the V gene TRBV9, with 9 bases lining up with TRBD1. CDR1 is SGDLS and CDR2 is YYNGEE in the germline V gene. V gave up 0 bases and J gave up 8 bases; unmatched junction bases: 5. The CDR3 loop spans 14 amino acids. The CDR3 DNA follows: TGTGCCAGCAGCGTAGCCGGGACAGGGACCGGCTACACCTTC. Its translation: CASSVAGTGTGYTF.

V gene TRBV7-8 combines with J gene TRBJ1-6; 9 bases agree with TRBD1. V shed 5 bases and J 11 bases; nucleotides not matched to a gene: 10. Per the germline V gene, CDR1 is SGHVS and CDR2 is FQNEAQ. The CDR3 contains 15 residues. Here the CDR3 reads CASSLPGDRETPLHF. The CDR3 DNA is TGTGCCAGCAGCCTCCCCGGGGACAGGGAGACACCCCTCCACTTT.

This sequence joins TRBV28 and TRBJ1-1; perhaps TRBD1 as D (5 bases). The germline V gene has CDR1 MDHEN and CDR2 SYDVKM. The CDR3 extends over 13 amino acids. Trimming pared 6 bases from V and 1 base from J, leaving 9 bases between. The CDR3 coding sequence is TGTGCCAGCAGGGACACTCCGAACACTGAAGCTTTCTTT. This encodes CASRDTPNTEAFF.